This TCR beta chain was found in a study of blood T cell repertoires in COVID-19. The CDR3 covers 14 residues. CDR1 MNHEY and CDR2 SVGAGI come from the germline V gene. The V end lost 6 bases, the J end lost 0 bases, and 11 bases lay between the germline ends. Clones were read by immunoSEQ multiplex PCR, and TCRdb kept only the in-frame ones, dropping some. This sample has 290,000 or so clones, with approximately 92% found just once. Two negative PCRs, clearance, or symptom resolution were required of recovered Cohort 3 donors. The J gene is TRBJ1-2, the V gene TRBV6-5, with D unresolved. Sequencing was carried out using PBMCs or T cells enriched from blood (not recorded which). This receptor was taken from a woman in her thirties who had recovered from COVID-19. The CDR3 sequence: CASSPVGANYGYTF. The CDR3 DNA follows: TGTGCCAGCAGCCCGGTGGGAGCTAACTATGGCTACACCTTC.